This is a list of T cell receptor beta chains from one sample in a study of T cells in Graves' hyperthyroidism and ophthalmopathy. TCRdb reanalysed the multiplex PCR reads using MiXCR and keeps one entry per CDR3 protein. The data show around 540,000 distinct CDR3 sequences, more than 15% seen once. The sequenced sample was blood. The receptors were sampled from a woman aged 25 to 45 with Graves' ophthalmopathy. The CDR3 runs from the conserved cysteine through the conserved F or W.

>TRBV12-3/TRBV12-4
CASIRGPFQGKLFF
>TRBV18
CASSLLPNDYEQYF
>TRBV11-3
CASSLEIGAEAFF
>TRBV27
CASSLGVSPLHF
>TRBV2
CANRVSGTNYNEQFF
>TRBV18
CASSSEEPGGGYGYTF
>TRBV27
CASRPALAGYSNTGELFF
>TRBV4-1
CASANGGNNEQFF
>TRBV15
CATSRDGRVTSTYEQYF
>TRBV12-3/TRBV12-4
CASSLGPANEKLFF
>TRBV3-1
CASSQDRGADTGELFF
>TRBV5-1
CASSLEGGSGETQYF
>TRBV24-1
CATSQTDTQYF
>TRBV20-1
CSASPYEQYF
>TRBV20-1
CNASFPDRANYGYTF
>TRBV19
CASSTLTATNEKLFF
>TRBV27
CASSYRTGGTDTQYF
>TRBV6-1
CASSPHSPPRTGEPFF
>TRBV20-1
CSANRDWGNEQFF
>TRBV4-1
CASSQVASGRAPRGTQYF
>TRBV7-6
CASSLDFRDTQYF
>TRBV4-3
CASSQDTGRYEQYF
>TRBV6-1
CASSQVGGRSYEQYF
>TRBV12-3/TRBV12-4
CASSRGTSVRNTDTQYF
>TRBV7-2
CASSSDFGETQYF
>TRBV28
CASSSPGAGNTNTGELFF
>TRBV18
CASSPSGHEQYF
>TRBV18
CASSPRGGMNTEAFF
>TRBV6-2/TRBV6-3
CASSSSPSGELFF
>TRBV3-1
CASSLFPGRGTEAFF
>TRBV4-3
CASSQDMARAPSGHLLGETQYF
>TRBV29-1
CSVGGTRAEDTQYF
>TRBV29-1
CSVEVRDRASGYTF
>TRBV12-3/TRBV12-4
CASSLRGTHQPQHF
>TRBV9
CASSSHGGSGANVLTF
>TRBV6-1
CASMKGTANTEAFF
>TRBV12-3/TRBV12-4
CASSFRWSPQAFF
>TRBV24-1
CATSQGGETQYF
>TRBV6-6
CASSYTYSNQPQHF
>TRBV29-1
CSVGGPTGGSTDTQYF
>TRBV28
CASSRPQGYQAKNIQYF
>TRBV7-9
CASRPIHNNEQFF
>TRBV7-2
CASSPDPADTQYF
>TRBV27
CASSLYGAYVGELFF
>TRBV4-1
CASSPRPHLTGELFF